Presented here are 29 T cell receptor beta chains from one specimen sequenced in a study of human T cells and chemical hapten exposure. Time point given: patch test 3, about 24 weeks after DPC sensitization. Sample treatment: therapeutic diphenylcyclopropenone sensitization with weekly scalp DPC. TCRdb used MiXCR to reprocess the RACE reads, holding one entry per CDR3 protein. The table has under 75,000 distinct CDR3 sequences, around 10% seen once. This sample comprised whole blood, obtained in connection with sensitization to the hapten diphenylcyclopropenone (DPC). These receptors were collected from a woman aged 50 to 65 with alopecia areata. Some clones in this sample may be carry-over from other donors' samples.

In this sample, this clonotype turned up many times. CDR3 DNA: TGTGCCAGCAGCTTAGTGGGCAGTCCCAACTCTGGAAACACCATATATTTT. This codes for CASSLVGSPNSGNTIYF. V gene TRBV7-7 combines with J gene TRBJ1-3; unclear D gene. There are 17 residues in the CDR3. Trimming shortened V by 1 base and J by 0 bases, and 13 bases separated the two germline ends. The germline gives CDR1 SSHAT, CDR2 FNYEAQ (reference sequence). Together with reference TRBV7-7 and TRBJ1-3, the CDR3 gives the full variable domain: GAGVSQSPRYKVTKRGQDVTLRCDPISSHATLYWYQQALGQGPEFLTYFNYEAQPDKSGLPSDRFSAERPEGSISTLTIQRTEQRDSAMYRCASSLVGSPNSGNTIYFGEGSWLTVV.

In nucleotides, the CDR3 is TGCAGCGTTCGCGAAGGGCGAGAAAAACTGTTTTTT. This gives the protein CSVREGREKLFF. The gene calls are TRBV29-1 and TRBJ1-4; D remains ambiguous. This CDR3 contains 12 residues. From germline, CDR1 is SQVTM and CDR2 ANQGSEA. V lost 5 bases to trimming and J lost 8 bases, with 12 bases between them.

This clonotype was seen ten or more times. CDR3 residues: CASSWGPTEAFF. The CDR3 DNA follows: TGTGCCAGCAGTTGGGGCCCCACTGAAGCTTTCTTT. The V call is TRBV6-6, the J call TRBJ1-1; maybe TRBD1 (5 bases). V was trimmed by 4 bases and J by 4 bases, leaving 7 bases between them. CDR1 and CDR2 from the germline V gene are MNHNY and SVGAGI (reference sequence). This CDR3 is built from 12 residues.

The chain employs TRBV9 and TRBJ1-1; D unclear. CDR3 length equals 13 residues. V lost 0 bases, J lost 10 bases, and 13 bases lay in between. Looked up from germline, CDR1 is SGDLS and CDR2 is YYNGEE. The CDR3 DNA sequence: TGTGCCAGCAGCGTAGATCAGGTTTCTTCAGCTTTCTTT. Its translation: CASSVDQVSSAFF.

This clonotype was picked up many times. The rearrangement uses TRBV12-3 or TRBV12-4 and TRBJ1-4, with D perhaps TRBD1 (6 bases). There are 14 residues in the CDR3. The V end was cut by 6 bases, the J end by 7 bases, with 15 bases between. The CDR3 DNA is TGTGCCAGCAGGATCACAGGGCACGGTGAAAAACTGTTTTTT. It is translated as CASRITGHGEKLFF.

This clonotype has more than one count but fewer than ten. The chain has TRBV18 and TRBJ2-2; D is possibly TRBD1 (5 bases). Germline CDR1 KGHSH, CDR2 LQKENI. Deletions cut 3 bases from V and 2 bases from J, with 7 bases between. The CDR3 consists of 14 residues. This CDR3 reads CASSPGANTGELFF. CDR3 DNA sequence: TGTGCCAGCTCACCTGGGGCCAACACCGGGGAGCTGTTTTTT.

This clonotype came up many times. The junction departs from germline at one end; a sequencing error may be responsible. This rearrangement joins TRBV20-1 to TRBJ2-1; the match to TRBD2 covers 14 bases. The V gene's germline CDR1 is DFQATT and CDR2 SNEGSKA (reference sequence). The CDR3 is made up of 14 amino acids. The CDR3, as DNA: TGCAGTGCTAGAGATAGGACTAGCGGGAGGTCTCAGATCTTC. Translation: CSARDRTSGRSQIF.

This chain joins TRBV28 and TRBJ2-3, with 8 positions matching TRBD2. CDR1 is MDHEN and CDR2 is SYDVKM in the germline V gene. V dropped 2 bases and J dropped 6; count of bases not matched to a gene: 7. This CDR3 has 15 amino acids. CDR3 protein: CASSLTGTSDDTQYF. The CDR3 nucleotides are TGTGCCAGCAGTTTAACCGGGACTAGTGACGATACGCAGTATTTT.

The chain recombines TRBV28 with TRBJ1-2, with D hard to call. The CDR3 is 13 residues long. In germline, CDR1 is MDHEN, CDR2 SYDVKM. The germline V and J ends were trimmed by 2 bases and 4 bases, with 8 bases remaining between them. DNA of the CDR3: TGTGCCAGCAGTTTAGGAGGGATCTATGGCTACACCTTC. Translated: CASSLGGIYGYTF.

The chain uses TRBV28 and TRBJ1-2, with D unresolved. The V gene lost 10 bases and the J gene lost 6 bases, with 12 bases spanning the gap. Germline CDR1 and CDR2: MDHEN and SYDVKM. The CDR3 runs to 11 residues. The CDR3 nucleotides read TGTGCCACCGGAAGGCCGGATGGCTACACCTTC. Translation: CATGRPDGYTF.

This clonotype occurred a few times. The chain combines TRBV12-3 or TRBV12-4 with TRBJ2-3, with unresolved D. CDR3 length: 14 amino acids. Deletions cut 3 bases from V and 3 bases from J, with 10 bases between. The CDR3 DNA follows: TGTGCCAGCAGTTTTAGTACACCTACAGATACGCAGTATTTT. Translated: CASSFSTPTDTQYF.

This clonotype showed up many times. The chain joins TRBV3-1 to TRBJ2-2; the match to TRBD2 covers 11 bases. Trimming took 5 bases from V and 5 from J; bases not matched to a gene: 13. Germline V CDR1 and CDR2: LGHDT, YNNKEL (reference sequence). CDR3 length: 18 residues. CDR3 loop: CASSSQTSGRFSTGELFF. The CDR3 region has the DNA TGTGCCAGCAGCTCCCAAACTAGCGGGAGATTTAGTACCGGGGAGCTGTTTTTT.

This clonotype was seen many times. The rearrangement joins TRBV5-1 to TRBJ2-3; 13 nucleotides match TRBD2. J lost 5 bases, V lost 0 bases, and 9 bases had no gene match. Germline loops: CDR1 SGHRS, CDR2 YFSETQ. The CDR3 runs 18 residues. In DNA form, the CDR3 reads TGCGCCAGCAGCTTGGCCCTTTCCGGACTAGCGGGAGAAGATACGCAGTATTTT. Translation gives CASSLALSGLAGEDTQYF.

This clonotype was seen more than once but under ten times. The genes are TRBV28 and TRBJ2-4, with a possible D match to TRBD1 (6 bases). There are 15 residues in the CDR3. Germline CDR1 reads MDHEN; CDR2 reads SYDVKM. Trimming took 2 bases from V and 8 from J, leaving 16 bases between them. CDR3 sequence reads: CASSLQARGHDIQYF. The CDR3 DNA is TGTGCCAGCAGTTTACAAGCCCGGGGACATGACATTCAGTACTTC. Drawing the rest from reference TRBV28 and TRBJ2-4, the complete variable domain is DVKVTQSSRYLVKRTGEKVFLECVQDMDHENMFWYRQDPGLGLRLIYFSYDVKMKEKGDIPEGYSVSREKKERFSLILESASTNQTSMYLCASSLQARGHDIQYFGAGTRLSVL.

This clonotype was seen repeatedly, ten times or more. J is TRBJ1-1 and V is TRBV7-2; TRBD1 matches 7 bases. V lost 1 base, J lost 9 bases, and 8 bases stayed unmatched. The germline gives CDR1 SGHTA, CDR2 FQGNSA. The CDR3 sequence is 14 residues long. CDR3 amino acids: CASSLERGRGKAFF. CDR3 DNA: TGTGCCAGCAGCTTAGAGAGGGGGCGAGGGAAAGCTTTCTTT.

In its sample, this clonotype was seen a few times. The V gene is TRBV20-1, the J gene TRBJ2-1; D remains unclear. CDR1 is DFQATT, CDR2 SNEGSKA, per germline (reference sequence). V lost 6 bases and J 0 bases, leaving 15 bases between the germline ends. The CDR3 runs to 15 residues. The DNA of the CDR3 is TGCAGTGCCCCAGATCCTAGAAGCTCCTACAATGAGCAGTTCTTC. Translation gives CSAPDPRSSYNEQFF.

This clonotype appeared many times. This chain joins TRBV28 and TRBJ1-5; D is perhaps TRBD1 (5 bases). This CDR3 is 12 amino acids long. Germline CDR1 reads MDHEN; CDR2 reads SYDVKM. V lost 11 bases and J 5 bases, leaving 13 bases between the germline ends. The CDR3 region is CAGGPRDQPQHF. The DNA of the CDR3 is TGTGCCGGGGGTCCGCGAGATCAGCCCCAGCATTTT.

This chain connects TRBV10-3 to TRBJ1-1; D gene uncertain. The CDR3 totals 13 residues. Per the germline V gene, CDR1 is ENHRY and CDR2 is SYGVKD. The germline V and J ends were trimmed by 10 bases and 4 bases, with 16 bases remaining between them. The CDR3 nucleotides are TGTGCCACCAAGTTGTTGGGTGTCACTGAAGCTTTCTTT. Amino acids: CATKLLGVTEAFF.

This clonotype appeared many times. CDR3 coding DNA: TGTGCCAGCAGTTTAGCGGGGGGTGGGGAGCAGTTCTTC. Its translation is CASSLAGGGEQFF. The chain employs TRBV12-3 or TRBV12-4 and TRBJ2-1; weak D call: TRBD2 (6 bases). CDR3 length equals 13 residues. The V gene lost 0 bases and the J gene lost 10 bases, with 10 bases spanning the gap.

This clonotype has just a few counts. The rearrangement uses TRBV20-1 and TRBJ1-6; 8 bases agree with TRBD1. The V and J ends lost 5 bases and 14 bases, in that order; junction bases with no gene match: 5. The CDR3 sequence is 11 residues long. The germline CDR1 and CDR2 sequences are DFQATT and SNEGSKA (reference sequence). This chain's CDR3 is CSAYRGSTLHF. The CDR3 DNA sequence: TGCAGTGCTTACAGGGGGAGCACCCTCCACTTT.

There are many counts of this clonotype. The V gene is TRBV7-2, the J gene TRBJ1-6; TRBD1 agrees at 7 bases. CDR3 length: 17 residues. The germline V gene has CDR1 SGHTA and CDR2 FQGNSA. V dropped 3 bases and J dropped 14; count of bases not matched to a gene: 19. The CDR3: CASSLEIGTVREGTLHF. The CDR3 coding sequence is TGTGCCAGCAGCTTGGAGATTGGGACAGTAAGGGAGGGCACCCTCCACTTT.

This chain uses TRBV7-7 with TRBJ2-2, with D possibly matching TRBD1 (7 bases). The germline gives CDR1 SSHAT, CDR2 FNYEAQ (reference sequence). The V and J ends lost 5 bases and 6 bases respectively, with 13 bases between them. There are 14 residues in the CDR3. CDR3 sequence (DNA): TGTGCCAGCAGCGCCAGCAGGGGGGCCGGGGAGCTGTTTTTT. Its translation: CASSASRGAGELFF. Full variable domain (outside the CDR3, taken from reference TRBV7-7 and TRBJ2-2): GAGVSQSPRYKVTKRGQDVTLRCDPISSHATLYWYQQALGQGPEFLTYFNYEAQPDKSGLPSDRFSAERPEGSISTLTIQRTEQRDSAMYRCASSASRGAGELFFGEGSRLTVL.

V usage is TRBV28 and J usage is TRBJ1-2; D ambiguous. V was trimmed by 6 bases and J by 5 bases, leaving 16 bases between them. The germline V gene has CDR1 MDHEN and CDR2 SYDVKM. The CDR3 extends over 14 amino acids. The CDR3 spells CASSSPFLLYGYTF. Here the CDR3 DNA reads TGTGCCAGCAGCTCCCCCTTTTTACTATATGGCTACACCTTC.

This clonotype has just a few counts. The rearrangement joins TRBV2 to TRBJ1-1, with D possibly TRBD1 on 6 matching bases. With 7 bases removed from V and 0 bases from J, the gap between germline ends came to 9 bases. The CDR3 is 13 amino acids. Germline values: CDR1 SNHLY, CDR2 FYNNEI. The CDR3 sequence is CASTGAMNTEAFF. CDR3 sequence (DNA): TGTGCCAGCACAGGGGCCATGAACACTGAAGCTTTCTTT.

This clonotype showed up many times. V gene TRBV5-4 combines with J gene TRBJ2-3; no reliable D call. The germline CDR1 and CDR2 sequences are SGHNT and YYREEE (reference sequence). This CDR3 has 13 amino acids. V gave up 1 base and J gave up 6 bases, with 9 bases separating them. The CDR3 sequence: CASSLMLLDTQYF. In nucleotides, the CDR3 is TGTGCCAGCAGCTTGATGTTATTGGATACGCAGTATTTT.

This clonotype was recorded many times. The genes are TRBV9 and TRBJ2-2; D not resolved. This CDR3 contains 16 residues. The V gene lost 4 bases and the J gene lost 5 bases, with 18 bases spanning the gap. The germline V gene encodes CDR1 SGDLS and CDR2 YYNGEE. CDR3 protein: CASSTTMPSPTGELFF. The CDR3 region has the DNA TGTGCCAGCAGCACAACTATGCCCAGCCCAACCGGGGAGCTGTTTTTT. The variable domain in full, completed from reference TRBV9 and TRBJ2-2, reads DSGVTQTPKHLITATGQRVTLRCSPRSGDLSVYWYQQSLDQGLQFLIQYYNGEERAKGNILERFSAQQFPDLHSELNLSSLELGDSALYFCASSTTMPSPTGELFFGEGSRLTVL.

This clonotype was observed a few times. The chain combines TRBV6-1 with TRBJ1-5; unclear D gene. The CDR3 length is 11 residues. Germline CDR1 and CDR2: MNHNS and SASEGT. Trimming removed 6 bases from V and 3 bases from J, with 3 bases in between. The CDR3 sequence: CASSSNQPQHF. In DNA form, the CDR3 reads TGTGCCAGCAGCTCCAATCAGCCCCAGCATTTT.

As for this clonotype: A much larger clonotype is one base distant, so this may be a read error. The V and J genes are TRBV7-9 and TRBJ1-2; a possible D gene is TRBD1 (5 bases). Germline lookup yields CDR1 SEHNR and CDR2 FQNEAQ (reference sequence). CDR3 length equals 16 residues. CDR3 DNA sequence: TGTACCAGCAGCTCCGACGCAGGGACTACTAACTATGGCTACACCTTC. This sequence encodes CTSSSDAGTTNYGYTF.

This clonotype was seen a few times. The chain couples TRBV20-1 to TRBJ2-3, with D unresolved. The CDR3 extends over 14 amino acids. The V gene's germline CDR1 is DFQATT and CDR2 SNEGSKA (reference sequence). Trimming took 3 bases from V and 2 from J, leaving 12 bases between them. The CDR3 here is CSARVDPATDTQYF. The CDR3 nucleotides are TGCAGTGCTAGGGTGGACCCCGCCACAGATACGCAGTATTTT.